Each of the 3 T cell receptor beta chains below was sequenced from the same sample in a study of sequential checkpoint blockade in melanoma (dated 2019 in TCRdb). The treatment or condition tag for this specimen amounts to: randomized to nivolumab then ipilimumab (arm A) or the reverse (arm B). Library generation was performed with the immunoSEQ multiplex PCR assay. TCRdb limited this immuneACCESS table to in-frame rearrangements with V and J called. A share of clones is missing; checked studies link under half to unresolved V genes, and the rest is unexplained. The sample profile shows some 6,200 clones; around 26% of them were found once. The biggest ten clones account for 8.1% of the sample. The sequencing used tumor tissue (inferred from file names), collected from a patient given nivolumab and ipilimumab in sequence. The receptors shown here come from a human donor with melanoma.

CDR3 DNA sequence: TGTGCCAGTAGTGGGGTAGGGACACAGAATCAGCCCCAGCATTTT. As protein: CASSGVGTQNQPQHF. The V and J genes are TRBV19 and TRBJ1-5; the D gene is possibly TRBD1 (6 bases). Germline V gene sequence: CDR1 LNHDA, CDR2 SQIVND (reference sequence). The CDR3 has 15 amino acids. The V end was cut by 5 bases, the J end by 4 bases, with 15 bases between.

This clone was counted at least ten times. V gene TRBV6-8 combines with J gene TRBJ2-5; 9 bases align to TRBD1. The CDR3 covers 19 residues. Germline trimming cut 6 bases from V and 0 bases from J; bases unmatched to any gene: 17. Germline-derived CDR1 and CDR2 are MNHGY and SAAAGT. CDR3 bases: TGTGCCAGCAGAATGGGACAGGGTTTTTCGATTATGGACCAAGAGACCCAGTACTTC. The encoded protein is CASRMGQGFSIMDQETQYF.

This sequence joins TRBV6-8 and TRBJ1-5; weak D call: TRBD1 (6 bases). Trimming stripped 3 bases from V and 2 bases from J, with 17 bases between. From germline, CDR1 is MNHGY and CDR2 SAAAGT. This CDR3 is 17 amino acids long. The CDR3 here is CASSYGRGDSGNQPQHF. The CDR3 DNA follows: TGTGCCAGCAGTTATGGCAGGGGAGATTCGGGCAATCAGCCCCAGCATTTT.